This is a list of T cell receptor beta chains from one sample in a study of cytomegalovirus exposure and HLA in healthy donors. TCRdb's table, derived via immunoSEQ multiplex PCR, lists solely in-frame clones and lacks some. The repertoire holds roughly 190,000 clones, around 81% seen once, with approximately 2% in the top ten. Input material: PBMCs. The receptors were gathered from a woman aged 25 to 39 in good health and CMV-seropositive. Each CDR3 is given with its conserved first and last residue. D genes are given only for firm matches. Clone sizes are given selectively: once, few, many, or a class where the clone is expanded.

V: TRBV5-1; D: TRBD1; J: TRBJ1-1; size: -; DNA: TGCGCCAGCATTTCTATAGGGGGCTATGGGGGAAGCACTGAAGCTTTCTTT; CDR3: CASISIGGYGGSTEAFF
V: TRBV19; D: -; J: TRBJ1-4; size: many; DNA: TGTGCCAGTAGTCCCCAGAAGGAAAAACTGTTTTTT; CDR3: CASSPQKEKLFF
V: TRBV6-1; D: -; J: TRBJ1-4; size: few; DNA: TGTGCCAGCAGCGAGGGGGTCTTCGGGGAAAAACTGTTTTTT; CDR3: CASSEGVFGEKLFF
V: TRBV2; D: -; J: TRBJ1-1; size: -; DNA: TGTGCCAGCATACCGAGTAAGGGGGGGCGGAACACTGAAGCTTTCTTT; CDR3: CASIPSKGGRNTEAFF
V: TRBV28; D: -; J: TRBJ1-3; size: -; DNA: TGTGCCAGCAGGACAACCTCTGGAAACACCATATATTTT; CDR3: CASRTTSGNTIYF
V: TRBV4-3; D: -; J: TRBJ2-1; size: -; DNA: TGCGCCAGCAGCCTGGCAGGATTATACAATGAGCAGTTCTTC; CDR3: CASSLAGLYNEQFF
V: TRBV4-2; D: TRBD2; J: TRBJ2-3; size: -; DNA: TGTGCCAGCAGGTCTAGCGGGGGGGTGGTTTCAGCAGATACGCAGTATTTT; CDR3: CASRSSGGVVSADTQYF
V: TRBV4-1; D: -; J: TRBJ1-3; size: -; DNA: TGCGCCAGCAGCCAAGCTACAGGGCGAGGAAACACCATATATTTT; CDR3: CASSQATGRGNTIYF
V: TRBV28; D: TRBD1; J: TRBJ1-6; size: -; DNA: TGTGCCAGCAGTTCGGGACAGTACTCACCCCTCCACTTT; CDR3: CASSSGQYSPLHF
V: TRBV6-5; D: TRBD2; J: TRBJ2-1; size: -; DNA: TGTGCCAGCAGTCCCCTAGCGGACTACAATGAGCAGTTCTTC; CDR3: CASSPLADYNEQFF
V: TRBV4-3; D: -; J: TRBJ2-7; size: -; DNA: TGCGCCAGCAGCCAAGATGGGAACCGGGACATCTCCTACGAGCAGTACTTC; CDR3: CASSQDGNRDISYEQYF
V: TRBV4-3; D: -; J: TRBJ2-3; size: once; DNA: TGCGCCAGCAGCCAGTTAAACCGGGACACCAGCACAGATACGCAGTATTTT; CDR3: CASSQLNRDTSTDTQYF
V: TRBV29-1; D: TRBD1; J: TRBJ1-1; size: few; DNA: TGCAGCGTTGAAGGTTTCGCGACGGGACAGGGGCCTGCAGGAGCTTTCTTT; CDR3: CSVEGFATGQGPAGAFF
V: TRBV5-1; D: -; J: TRBJ2-2; size: -; DNA: TGCGCCAGCAGCTTATTCGGAGACACCGGGGAGCTGTTTTTT; CDR3: CASSLFGDTGELFF
V: TRBV30; D: TRBD1; J: TRBJ1-2; size: -; DNA: TGTGCCTGGAGTGTTCGGACAGGGGCGAGCTATGGCTACACCTTC; CDR3: CAWSVRTGASYGYTF
V: TRBV27; D: TRBD1; J: TRBJ2-7; size: -; DNA: TGTGCCAGCAGGGGGGACAGTTCCTACGAGCAGTACTTC; CDR3: CASRGDSSYEQYF
V: TRBV6-1; D: TRBD1; J: TRBJ1-3; size: -; DNA: TGTGCCAGCAGTGAATTTGGGACAGTCTCTGGAAACACCATATATTTT; CDR3: CASSEFGTVSGNTIYF
V: TRBV9; D: TRBD1; J: TRBJ1-1; size: -; DNA: TGTGCCAGCAGCGCGCATACACAGGGGGCGCCTGAAGCTTTCTTT; CDR3: CASSAHTQGAPEAFF
V: TRBV9; D: -; J: TRBJ2-1; size: -; DNA: TGTGCCAGCAGCGATCAGGGTACTGAGCAGTTCTTC; CDR3: CASSDQGTEQFF
V: TRBV5-6; D: TRBD1; J: TRBJ1-4; size: -; DNA: TGTGCCAGCAGCACTTGGGACAGGGGTAATGAAAAACTGTTTTTT; CDR3: CASSTWDRGNEKLFF
V: TRBV9; D: -; J: TRBJ2-2; size: once; DNA: TGTGCCAGCAGCGTAGCGGCAGGGTATGCCGGGGAGCTGTTTTTT; CDR3: CASSVAAGYAGELFF
V: TRBV30; D: -; J: TRBJ2-7; size: once; DNA: TGTGCCTGGAGTGCGGACAGACCTAGCTACGAGCAGTACTTC; CDR3: CAWSADRPSYEQYF
V: TRBV5-4; D: TRBD2; J: TRBJ2-1; size: -; DNA: TGTGCCAGCAGCCCGGAAGCGGGGTTTTCCAATGAGCAGTTCTTC; CDR3: CASSPEAGFSNEQFF
V: TRBV6-5; D: TRBD2; J: TRBJ2-5; size: -; DNA: TGTGCCAGCAGGCAGAGCGGGATAGAGACCCAGTACTTC; CDR3: CASRQSGIETQYF
V: TRBV7-2; D: TRBD2; J: TRBJ2-3; size: few; DNA: TGTGCCAGCAGCTTATTGGCTAGCGGAACAGATACGCAGTATTTT; CDR3: CASSLLASGTDTQYF
V: TRBV25-1; D: TRBD2; J: TRBJ2-2; size: -; DNA: TGTGCCAGCAGGGGCCAGACTAGCGGGAGCTGGGTCACCGGGGAGCTGTTTTTT; CDR3: CASRGQTSGSWVTGELFF
V: TRBV2; D: -; J: TRBJ1-2; size: few; DNA: TGTGCCAGCGCGGGGACGGAAGGCTACACCTTC; CDR3: CASAGTEGYTF
V: TRBV19; D: -; J: TRBJ1-5; size: -; DNA: TGTGCCAGTAGTACCCGATCAGGGTATCAGCCCCAGCATTTT; CDR3: CASSTRSGYQPQHF
V: TRBV5-4; D: -; J: TRBJ2-5; size: -; DNA: TGTGCCAGCAGCTTGGAATTCGGGAGACAAGAGACCCAGTACTTC; CDR3: CASSLEFGRQETQYF
V: TRBV9; D: -; J: TRBJ2-3; size: -; DNA: TGTGCCAGCAGCGTAAACCCAGATTTCACAGATACGCAGTATTTT; CDR3: CASSVNPDFTDTQYF
V: TRBV11-2; D: TRBD1; J: TRBJ2-7; size: -; DNA: TGTGCCAGCAGAGACCTCCCAGGGGGACCCTACGAGCAGTACTTC; CDR3: CASRDLPGGPYEQYF
V: TRBV6-5; D: -; J: TRBJ1-1; size: -; DNA: TGTGCCAGCAGAACCGGGGTCGAGCCGGCTTTCTTT; CDR3: CASRTGVEPAFF
V: TRBV4-3; D: TRBD2; J: TRBJ2-3; size: -; DNA: TGCGCCAGCAGCCGCCAATTAGCGGGAGGTTTCACAGATACGCAGTATTTT; CDR3: CASSRQLAGGFTDTQYF
V: TRBV2; D: TRBD1; J: TRBJ1-1; size: -; DNA: TGTGCCAGCATGTTACAGGGGGTTCTTCGGGCTTTCTTT; CDR3: CASMLQGVLRAFF
V: TRBV2; D: TRBD1; J: TRBJ2-1; size: -; DNA: TGTGCCAGCACGGACAGGGGGCGGCATGAGCAGTTCTTC; CDR3: CASTDRGRHEQFF